This entry lists 27 T cell receptor beta chains sequenced from one sample in a study of blood T cells in healthy people across ages. Alongside a J-beta primer mix, a sample-barcoded 5' primer served in a second PCR lasting 7 to 11 cycles. TCRdb redid the calling of the 5' RACE reads with MiXCR, one entry per CDR3 protein. Among 1.5 million to 2 million distinct CDR3 sequences listed, roughly 27% were seen once. The material sequenced was blood. The receptors here all came from a woman in her thirties in good health.

Only a few counts were recorded for this clonotype. The genes are TRBV29-1 and TRBJ2-3; a weak D match, TRBD1 (7 bases). Germline-derived CDR1 and CDR2 are SQVTM and ANQGSEA. This CDR3 region has 13 residues. V lost 5 bases and J 6 bases, leaving 15 bases between the germline ends. The CDR3 sequence is CSVSQGGEDTQYF. The CDR3 bases are TGCAGCGTTTCCCAGGGGGGTGAGGATACGCAGTATTTT.

Comments on this clonotype: Possible read error: a much larger clone is one base away. V usage is TRBV29-1 and J usage is TRBJ2-1, with TRBD2 as a possible D gene (6 bases). This CDR3 is built from 12 residues. Germline V gene lookup returns CDR1 SQVTM and CDR2 ANQGSEA. The CDR3, as DNA: TGCAGCGTTGGGTGGGGGGTCAATGGGCAGTTCTTC. Protein product: CSVGWGVNGQFF.

A word on this clonotype: A junction end diverges from the germline sequence, so it may reflect a read error. CDR3 protein: CSDRAPAGDYEQYF. The CDR3 region has the DNA TGCAGTGATAGAGCTCCAGCGGGGGACTACGAGCAGTACTTC. The chain carries TRBV20-1 and TRBJ2-7; 8 bases align to TRBD2. Germline assignment: CDR1 DFQATT and CDR2 SNEGSKA (reference sequence). The CDR3 totals 14 residues.

At least ten counts were recorded for this clonotype. The genes are TRBV15 and TRBJ2-1, with TRBD1 identical over 12 bases. This CDR3 contains 16 residues. Trimming at V came to 2 bases and at J to 7 bases, leaving 6 bases not matched to a gene. Per the germline V gene, CDR1 is LNHNV and CDR2 is YYDKDF (reference sequence). This CDR3 is CATSRTGTGGKNEQFF. DNA of the CDR3: TGTGCCACCAGCAGAACCGGGACAGGGGGCAAAAATGAGCAGTTCTTC.

This clonotype was seen more than once but under ten times. The chain has TRBV11-3 and TRBJ1-1, with 11 bases identical to TRBD1. Losses at the gene ends were 5 bases for V and 4 bases for J; bases not matched to a gene: 6. In germline, CDR1 is SGHNT, CDR2 YENEEA. CDR3 length equals 15 residues. The CDR3 is CASSGIGQGATEAFF. In DNA, the CDR3 is TGTGCCAGCAGCGGGATTGGACAGGGGGCCACTGAAGCTTTCTTT.

The chain has TRBV28 and TRBJ2-7; D is perhaps TRBD1 (6 bases). V was clipped by 6 bases and J by 3 bases, with 15 bases between them. This CDR3 has 14 residues. Looked up from germline, CDR1 is MDHEN and CDR2 is SYDVKM. The CDR3, as DNA: TGTGCCAGCAGCTCAGCGGACAGATACTACGAGCAGTACTTC. The encoded protein is CASSSADRYYEQYF.

The chain employs TRBV6-6 and TRBJ2-1, with D uncertain. The germline V gene has CDR1 MNHNY and CDR2 SVGAGI (reference sequence). V was cut by 6 bases and J by 4 bases, with 13 bases left in between. The CDR3 is 14 amino acids. CDR3 bases: TGTGCCAGCAGCGACGGTTCGCTTTACAATGAGCAGTTCTTC. Translation: CASSDGSLYNEQFF.

V usage is TRBV7-3 and J usage is TRBJ2-1; 9 positions agree with TRBD2. V was clipped by 5 bases and J by 2 bases; unmatched bases: 13. The CDR3 runs to 18 residues. Germline V gene data show CDR1 as SGHTA and CDR2 as FQGTGA. CDR3 sequence: CASSPRGGAGGTYNEQFF. CDR3 sequence (DNA): TGTGCCAGCAGCCCAAGAGGAGGAGCGGGGGGCACCTACAATGAGCAGTTCTTC.

The chain joins TRBV20-1 to TRBJ1-3; D is unclear. Germline loops: CDR1 DFQATT, CDR2 SNEGSKA (reference sequence). This CDR3 has 12 amino acids. The V end was cut by 4 bases, the J end by 0 bases, with 4 bases between. The CDR3 sequence is CSATASGNTIYF. The CDR3 DNA follows: TGCAGTGCTACAGCCTCTGGAAACACCATATATTTT.

Only a few counts were recorded for this clonotype. V and J are TRBV20-1 and TRBJ1-1; tentatively, D is TRBD1 (5 bases). CDR3 length equals 11 residues. V lost 5 bases, J lost 6 bases, and 10 bases lay in between. Germline CDR1 is DFQATT and CDR2 is SNEGSKA (reference sequence). DNA of the CDR3: TGCAGTGCTGATCAGGGCCCTGAAGCTTTCTTT. Its translation: CSADQGPEAFF.

The chain uses TRBV14 and TRBJ2-1, with D maybe TRBD2 (5 bases). V was trimmed by 4 bases and J by 9 bases, leaving 10 bases between them. Looked up from germline, CDR1 is SGHDN and CDR2 is FVKESK. The CDR3 loop spans 12 amino acids. The CDR3: CASSRLAIEQFF. The CDR3 region has the DNA TGTGCCAGCAGCCGATTAGCGATTGAGCAGTTCTTC.

This clonotype was observed a handful of times. The chain carries TRBV25-1 and TRBJ2-7; 9 bases align to TRBD1. Germline CDR1 reads MGHDK; CDR2 reads SYGVNS. Trimming removed 10 bases from V and 3 bases from J; junction bases left unmatched: 10. This CDR3 has 14 amino acids. CDR3 amino acids: CATTQGQGLYEQYF. CDR3 nucleotide sequence: TGTGCCACTACCCAGGGACAGGGCCTCTACGAGCAGTACTTC.

The chain uses TRBV7-3 and TRBJ1-1, with 8 bases fitting TRBD1. The trim removed 2 bases at V and 4 bases at J, leaving 9 bases unmatched. The CDR3 contains 16 residues. Germline V lookup: CDR1 SGHTA, CDR2 FQGTGA. The CDR3 region has the DNA TGTGCCAGCAGCTTACAACCGGGACAGGCGGGCACTGAAGCTTTCTTT. Residues: CASSLQPGQAGTEAFF.

The chain recombines TRBV7-2 with TRBJ1-1, with 7 bases aligning to TRBD1. The germline V gene has CDR1 SGHTA and CDR2 FQGNSA. CDR3 length: 15 amino acids. V was clipped by 5 bases and J by 3 bases; unmatched bases: 9. CDR3 DNA: TGTGCCAGCAGCACCCGGACAGGTGGGGACACTGAAGCTTTCTTT. It yields the protein CASSTRTGGDTEAFF.

This sequence joins TRBV20-1 and TRBJ2-5; 9 nucleotides align to TRBD2. The J call may be faulty, since TRBJ2-7 better matches the DNA end. The CDR3 runs 16 residues. Germline V gives CDR1 DFQATT, CDR2 SNEGSKA (reference sequence). This chain's CDR3 is CSARDWASGTLGEQYF. CDR3 nucleotide sequence: TGCAGTGCTAGAGATTGGGCTAGCGGGACTCTTGGCGAGCAGTACTTC.

Only one count was recorded for this clonotype. The chain employs TRBV3-1 and TRBJ1-5; 8 bases are a match to TRBD1. The V gene's germline CDR1 is LGHDT and CDR2 YNNKEL (reference sequence). The CDR3 contains 16 residues. J gave up 5 bases and V 0 bases, and 6 bases lay outside the gene matches. The chain's CDR3 is CASSQDRTGLDQPQHF. The CDR3 DNA is TGTGCCAGCAGCCAAGACAGGACAGGGTTAGATCAGCCCCAGCATTTT.

This clonotype has just a few counts. CDR3 DNA sequence: TGTGCCAGCAGCACCCCTTGGGGGCAAGAGACCCAGTACTTC. This codes for CASSTPWGQETQYF. The V gene is TRBV7-9, the J gene TRBJ2-5; the D gene could be TRBD1 or TRBD2 (5 bases each). The V and J ends lost 5 bases and 2 bases respectively, with 12 bases between them. Per germline, CDR1 SEHNR and CDR2 FQNEAQ (reference sequence). The CDR3 covers 14 residues.

On this clonotype itself: A much larger clone differs from this one at a single base, so this may be a read error. V and J are TRBV20-1 and TRBJ2-1, with 8 bases fitting TRBD1. The germline CDR1 and CDR2 sequences are DFQATT and SNEGSKA (reference sequence). This CDR3 has 12 residues. The CDR3 DNA follows: TGCAGTACTAGAGGACAGGGCATTGAGCAGTTCTTC. It yields the protein CSTRGQGIEQFF.

This clonotype appeared a few times. V usage is TRBV3-1 and J usage is TRBJ1-2, with 7 bases fitting TRBD1. The ends lost 2 bases at V and 9 bases at J; junction bases unmatched: 6. Germline CDR1 LGHDT, CDR2 YNNKEL (reference sequence). The CDR3 sequence is 13 residues long. The CDR3 protein is CASSQQGGYRYTF. The DNA for the CDR3 is TGTGCCAGCAGCCAACAGGGGGGTTATCGCTACACCTTC.

In this sample, this clonotype turned up many times. The gene calls are TRBV4-1 and TRBJ2-3; no firm D call. CDR1 is MGHRA, CDR2 YSYEKL, per germline. This CDR3 has 14 amino acids. V was clipped by 0 bases and J by 6 bases, with 10 bases between them. CDR3 coding DNA: TGCGCCAGCAGCCAAGAACCGAGGCCTGATACGCAGTATTTT. It specifies CASSQEPRPDTQYF.

This clonotype was counted a few times. The chain has TRBV7-2 and TRBJ2-5, with 8 positions matching TRBD2. The CDR3 extends over 17 amino acids. V lost 4 bases, J lost 4 bases, and 14 bases stayed unmatched. CDR1 and CDR2 from the germline V gene are SGHTA and FQGNSA. CDR3 protein: CASSSSGGPLGVETQYF. The CDR3 nucleotides read TGTGCCAGCAGCTCCAGCGGGGGTCCCCTCGGGGTAGAGACCCAGTACTTC. Full variable domain (remainder filled in from reference TRBV7-2 and TRBJ2-5): GAGVSQSPSNKVTEKGKDVELRCDPISGHTALYWYRQSLGQGLEFLIYFQGNSAPDKSGLPSDRFSAERTGGSVSTLTIQRTQQEDSAVYLCASSSSGGPLGVETQYFGPGTRLLVL.

Turning to this clonotype: Relative to the germline gene, one junction end is altered; a read error may explain this. The rearrangement links TRBV5-1 to TRBJ2-7, with a weak D call TRBD1 (8 bases). The CDR3 contains 15 residues. Germline values: CDR1 SGHRS, CDR2 YFSETQ. DNA of the CDR3: TGCGCCAGCAGCTTCCTCGGACAGGGAGGGTACGGGCAGTACTTC. Translating gives CASSFLGQGGYGQYF. Based on the CDR3 plus reference TRBV5-1 and TRBJ2-7, the full variable domain is KAGVTQTPRYLIKTRGQQVTLSCSPISGHRSVSWYQQTPGQGLQFLFEYFSETQRNKGNFPGRFSGRQFSNSRSEMNVSTLELGDSALYLCASSFLGQGGYGQYFGPGTRLTVT.

This clonotype appeared many times. The gene calls are TRBV20-1 and TRBJ2-7, with D perhaps TRBD1 (6 bases). The CDR3 has 14 residues. The V and J ends lost 3 bases and 4 bases respectively, with 16 bases between them. Germline CDR1 is DFQATT and CDR2 is SNEGSKA (reference sequence). DNA of the CDR3: TGCAGTGCTAGGGGCTGGGACACAGAATACGAGCAGTACTTC. Its protein is CSARGWDTEYEQYF.

This clonotype was seen only a few times. At one end the junction does not follow the germline gene, possibly because of a read error. The chain employs TRBV7-2 and TRBJ2-5, with 12 bases lining up with TRBD2. This CDR3 contains 17 residues. CDR1 is SGHTA, CDR2 FQGNSA, per germline. The CDR3 DNA follows: TGTGCCAGCAGCTTTGACCGACTAGCGGGAGCGGGAGAGACCCAGGACTTC. Translating it yields CASSFDRLAGAGETQDF. Full variable domain (remainder filled in from reference TRBV7-2 and TRBJ2-5): GAGVSQSPSNKVTEKGKDVELRCDPISGHTALYWYRQSLGQGLEFLIYFQGNSAPDKSGLPSDRFSAERTGGSVSTLTIQRTQQEDSAVYLCASSFDRLAGAGETQDFGPGTRLLVL.

V gene TRBV7-8 combines with J gene TRBJ2-6; perhaps D is TRBD1 or TRBD2 (6 bases each). The CDR3 spans 17 residues. V was shortened by 0 bases and J by 3 bases, with 12 bases between the two germline ends. Germline V gene sequence: CDR1 SGHVS, CDR2 FQNEAQ. DNA for the CDR3: TGTGCCAGCAGCTTAGCGGGGGGCTGGAATGGGGCCAACGTCCTGACTTTC. This codes for CASSLAGGWNGANVLTF.

This clonotype was detected a few times. This chain uses TRBV7-2 with TRBJ2-1; TRBD2 agrees at 13 bases. V dropped 2 bases and J dropped 9; count of bases not matched to a gene: 7. In germline, CDR1 is SGHTA, CDR2 FQGNSA. This CDR3 is 16 amino acids long. This CDR3 reads CASSLRGLAGLGEQFF. CDR3 DNA sequence: TGTGCCAGCAGCTTAAGGGGACTAGCGGGGCTCGGTGAGCAGTTCTTC.

This clonotype was observed a handful of times. This rearrangement joins TRBV7-2 to TRBJ2-5; perhaps TRBD2 as D (5 bases). Germline CDR1 is SGHTA and CDR2 is FQGNSA. The V gene lost 0 bases and the J gene lost 5 bases, with 10 bases spanning the gap. The CDR3 totals 14 residues. As DNA, the CDR3 is TGTGCCAGCAGCTTAGCCGGACTGTCGGAGACCCAGTACTTC. Amino acids: CASSLAGLSETQYF.